These T cell receptor beta chains were read from a single sample in a study of T cell responses to AZD1222 COVID-19 vaccine. Some clones are missing from TCRdb's copy, which holds only in-frame ones; the method was immunoSEQ multiplex PCR. The sample carries 95,000 to 150,000 clones, about 90% recorded once. The starting material was peripheral blood, obtained 28 days after the second AZD1222 dose. The receptors originated from an adult who received the AZD1222 COVID-19 vaccine. CDR3s include the opening cysteine and the closing phenylalanine or tryptophan. Each record gives: V gene, D gene, clone size, J gene, CDR3 protein, CDR3 DNA. The D gene is left open where the match is weak. Expanded clones get a size class; other rows say once, few or many, or leave the size out.

V: TRBV5-4
D: .
size: .
J: TRBJ2-7
CDR3: CASSFSPGSEQYF
DNA: TGTGCCAGCAGCTTCTCACCAGGTTCCGAGCAGTACTTC

V: TRBV19
D: TRBD1
size: .
J: TRBJ1-2
CDR3: CASSIEGTEQFNYGYTF
DNA: TGTGCCAGTAGTATAGAGGGGACAGAACAATTTAACTATGGCTACACCTTC

V: TRBV2
D: .
size: .
J: TRBJ1-4
CDR3: CASTPRREEKLFF
DNA: TGTGCCAGCACCCCAAGGAGGGAGGAAAAACTGTTTTTT

V: TRBV28
D: .
size: .
J: TRBJ1-5
CDR3: CASSPLYPPSQPQHF
DNA: TGTGCCAGCAGCCCACTTTACCCTCCTTCTCAGCCCCAGCATTTT

V: TRBV19
D: .
size: .
J: TRBJ1-2
CDR3: CASSIIFGGGHHYGYTF
DNA: TGTGCCAGTAGTATAATTTTTGGTGGGGGCCACCACTATGGCTACACCTTC

V: TRBV2
D: TRBD1
size: once
J: TRBJ1-5
CDR3: CASSDDSWTGKHQPQHF
DNA: TGTGCCAGCAGTGATGATTCTTGGACAGGTAAACATCAGCCCCAGCATTTT

V: TRBV15
D: TRBD1
size: .
J: TRBJ1-1
CDR3: CATSREDRGLAFF
DNA: TGTGCCACCAGCAGAGAGGACAGGGGGTTGGCTTTCTTT

V: TRBV5-1
D: TRBD1
size: .
J: TRBJ1-4
CDR3: CASSQTGQNNEKLFF
DNA: TGCGCCAGCAGCCAGACAGGGCAGAATAATGAAAAACTGTTTTTT

V: TRBV21-1
D: .
size: .
J: TRBJ1-2
CDR3: CASSKEGQYYGYTF
DNA: TGTGCCAGCAGCAAAGAGGGACAGTACTATGGCTACACCTTC

V: TRBV15
D: .
size: .
J: TRBJ2-3
CDR3: CATSTSSDTQYF
DNA: TGTGCCACCAGCACGTCATCAGATACGCAGTATTTT

V: TRBV7-9
D: TRBD2
size: .
J: TRBJ2-1
CDR3: CASSLVPGRKFF
DNA: TGTGCCAGCAGCTTAGTTCCCGGGAGGAAGTTCTTC

V: TRBV18
D: .
size: .
J: TRBJ1-5
CDR3: CASSPPMGANQPQHF
DNA: TGTGCCAGCTCACCACCGATGGGGGCAAATCAGCCCCAGCATTTT

V: TRBV27
D: .
size: .
J: TRBJ2-7
CDR3: CASSFRVQGHEQYF
DNA: TGTGCCAGCAGTTTTCGGGTACAGGGTCACGAGCAGTACTTC

V: TRBV4-2
D: TRBD1
size: .
J: TRBJ1-5
CDR3: CASSQGQSNQPQHF
DNA: TGTGCCAGCAGCCAGGGACAGTCCAATCAGCCCCAGCATTTT

V: TRBV5-4
D: .
size: .
J: TRBJ2-2
CDR3: CASSLVGSGELFF
DNA: TGTGCCAGCAGCTTGGTAGGGAGCGGGGAGCTGTTTTTT

V: TRBV7-6
D: .
size: few
J: TRBJ1-5
CDR3: CASSLGENQPQHF
DNA: TGTGCCAGCAGCTTAGGGGAGAATCAGCCCCAGCATTTT

V: TRBV18
D: .
size: .
J: TRBJ1-3
CDR3: CASSRTPTGNTIYF
DNA: TGTGCCAGCTCACGGACACCTACTGGAAACACCATATATTTT

V: TRBV10-2
D: .
size: .
J: TRBJ1-1
CDR3: CASSEATVNTEAFF
DNA: TGCGCCAGCAGTGAGGCAACGGTGAACACTGAAGCTTTCTTT

V: TRBV6-6
D: TRBD2
size: .
J: TRBJ2-2
CDR3: CASSKGLAHTGELFF
DNA: TGTGCCAGCAGCAAGGGACTAGCTCACACCGGGGAGCTGTTTTTT

V: TRBV28
D: TRBD2
size: .
J: TRBJ2-3
CDR3: CASRPTSGGTTDTQYF
DNA: TGTGCCAGCAGACCAACTAGCGGGGGAACCACAGATACGCAGTATTTT

V: TRBV29-1
D: TRBD1
size: .
J: TRBJ1-2
CDR3: CSTGTALANYGYTF
DNA: TGCAGTACCGGGACAGCCTTAGCTAACTATGGCTACACCTTC

V: TRBV9
D: TRBD2
size: once
J: TRBJ2-7
CDR3: CASSPGGVEQYF
DNA: TGTGCCAGCAGCCCCGGGGGGGTCGAGCAGTACTTC

V: TRBV4-2
D: .
size: .
J: TRBJ2-3
CDR3: CASSQALATDADTQYF
DNA: TGTGCCAGCAGCCAGGCACTAGCAACAGACGCAGATACGCAGTATTTT

V: TRBV7-9
D: .
size: .
J: TRBJ2-5
CDR3: CASSLAQAEETQYF
DNA: TGTGCCAGCAGCTTAGCCCAGGCGGAAGAGACCCAGTACTTC

V: TRBV28
D: .
size: .
J: TRBJ2-5
CDR3: CASSLGLETQYF
DNA: TGTGCCAGCAGTTTAGGTTTGGAGACCCAGTACTTC

V: TRBV6-6
D: .
size: .
J: TRBJ1-1
CDR3: CASSAPGHKNTEAFF
DNA: TGTGCCAGCAGTGCACCGGGACATAAGAACACTGAAGCTTTCTTT

V: TRBV19
D: .
size: .
J: TRBJ2-7
CDR3: CASSILGGSSYEQYF
DNA: TGTGCCAGTAGTATTCTGGGCGGGTCATCCTACGAGCAGTACTTC

V: TRBV15
D: .
size: .
J: TRBJ2-5
CDR3: CATSRDPETQYF
DNA: TGTGCCACCAGCAGAGATCCCGAGACCCAGTACTTC

V: TRBV6-5
D: TRBD1
size: .
J: TRBJ1-6
CDR3: CASSTTGTGRSPLHF
DNA: TGTGCCAGCAGTACCACCGGGACAGGGAGGTCACCCCTCCACTTT

V: TRBV11-2
D: .
size: .
J: TRBJ1-2
CDR3: CASSSLKGHYGYTF
DNA: TGTGCCAGCAGCTCCCTGAAAGGACATTATGGCTACACCTTC

V: TRBV21-1
D: .
size: .
J: TRBJ2-1
CDR3: CASSKPRTSSYNEQFF
DNA: TGTGCCAGCAGCAAACCGCGAACGAGCTCCTACAATGAGCAGTTCTTC

V: TRBV2
D: .
size: .
J: TRBJ1-1
CDR3: CASSAGGRRGRGNTEAFF
DNA: TGTGCCAGCAGTGCGGGAGGTCGTCGGGGAAGGGGAAACACTGAAGCTTTCTTT

V: TRBV3-1/TRBV3-2
D: .
size: .
J: TRBJ2-6
CDR3: CASSGHSGANVLTF
DNA: TGTGCCAGCAGCGGTCACTCTGGGGCCAACGTCCTGACTTTC

V: TRBV2
D: .
size: .
J: TRBJ1-1
CDR3: CASTTEQSGTEAFF
DNA: TGTGCCAGCACTACTGAACAGTCAGGCACTGAAGCTTTCTTT

V: TRBV20-1
D: .
size: .
J: TRBJ2-7
CDR3: CSALSGYEQYF
DNA: TGCAGTGCCCTTAGCGGCTACGAGCAGTACTTC

V: TRBV15
D: TRBD1
size: once
J: TRBJ1-2
CDR3: CATSRGRTGFYGYTF
DNA: TGTGCCACCAGCAGAGGTCGGACAGGGTTCTATGGCTACACCTTC

V: TRBV7-9
D: TRBD1
size: .
J: TRBJ2-6
CDR3: CASSSIWGQGSSGANVLTF
DNA: TGTGCCAGCAGCTCAATTTGGGGACAGGGAAGCTCTGGGGCCAACGTCCTGACTTTC

V: TRBV5-4
D: .
size: .
J: TRBJ2-1
CDR3: CASSLDPRNEQFF
DNA: TGTGCCAGCAGCCTGGATCCTAGGAATGAGCAGTTCTTC

V: TRBV20-1
D: TRBD2
size: .
J: TRBJ2-1
CDR3: CSASRLAGGEQFF
DNA: TGCAGTGCTAGTCGACTAGCGGGAGGCGAGCAGTTCTTC

V: TRBV5-4
D: TRBD1
size: .
J: TRBJ1-4
CDR3: CASSAGQQDEKLFF
DNA: TGTGCCAGCAGCGCGGGACAGCAAGATGAAAAACTGTTTTTT

V: TRBV4-1
D: .
size: once
J: TRBJ1-1
CDR3: CASSQPLGTPNTEAFF
DNA: TGCGCCAGCAGCCAACCCCTCGGGACACCGAACACTGAAGCTTTCTTT

V: TRBV2
D: .
size: .
J: TRBJ1-1
CDR3: CASSSVGGNTEAFF
DNA: TGTGCCAGCAGTTCTGTCGGGGGAAACACTGAAGCTTTCTTT

V: TRBV28
D: TRBD1
size: .
J: TRBJ1-5
CDR3: CASSLGGQGDQPQHF
DNA: TGTGCCAGCAGTTTAGGGGGACAGGGCGATCAGCCCCAGCATTTT

V: TRBV11-2
D: .
size: .
J: TRBJ1-4
CDR3: CASSFGRATNEKLFF
DNA: TGTGCCAGCAGCTTTGGCAGGGCGACTAATGAAAAACTGTTTTTT

V: TRBV11-2
D: TRBD1
size: .
J: TRBJ2-7
CDR3: CASSRTTGVYEQYF
DNA: TGTGCCAGCAGCCGGACGACAGGGGTCTACGAGCAGTACTTC

V: TRBV11-2
D: .
size: .
J: TRBJ1-6
CDR3: CASSGRVNNSPLHF
DNA: TGTGCCAGCAGCGGGAGGGTTAATAATTCACCCCTCCACTTT

V: TRBV3-1/TRBV3-2
D: .
size: .
J: TRBJ2-5
CDR3: CASSQGGRVETQYF
DNA: TGTGCCAGCAGCCAAGGCGGCCGGGTGGAGACCCAGTACTTC

V: TRBV27
D: .
size: .
J: TRBJ1-1
CDR3: CASSSLGTEAFF
DNA: TGTGCCAGCAGTTCTCTTGGCACTGAAGCTTTCTTT

V: TRBV5-1
D: TRBD1
size: .
J: TRBJ2-7
CDR3: CASSPGTGGGYEQYF
DNA: TGCGCCAGCAGCCCGGGGACAGGGGGAGGCTACGAGCAGTACTTC

V: TRBV4-1
D: TRBD1
size: .
J: TRBJ1-4
CDR3: CASSPIGQGEEKLFF
DNA: TGCGCCAGCAGCCCTATAGGACAGGGGGAGGAAAAACTGTTTTTT

V: TRBV5-8
D: .
size: .
J: TRBJ2-7
CDR3: CASSNPPPRSYEQYF
DNA: TGTGCCAGCAGCAACCCCCCGCCCCGCTCCTACGAGCAGTACTTC